The 4 T cell receptor beta chains below come from one sample, sequenced in a study of spatial heterogeneity in lung cancer. Overall study findings and caveats: Counts that tracked tumor mutation counts were those of expanded intratumoral alpha and beta TCRs.

TCRdb analysed the 5' RACE reads with MiXCR anew, one entry per CDR3 protein. The repertoire holds around 13,000 distinct CDR3 sequences, with over 6.5% as singletons. The time point: sample taken at primary tumor resection. For these receptors, no antigen is known. The input for sequencing was lung tumor tissue, taken at surgery. The receptors originated from a female donor with early-stage non-small cell lung cancer.

This clonotype has ten or more counts. The V call is TRBV10-3, the J call TRBJ2-1; 7 bases are a match to TRBD2. CDR1 is ENHRY, CDR2 SYGVKD, per germline. The CDR3 extends over 14 amino acids. Losses at the gene ends were 2 bases for V and 5 bases for J; bases not matched to a gene: 3. The CDR3 is CAISERTSHNEQFF. CDR3 sequence (DNA): TGTGCCATCAGTGAGAGGACTAGTCACAATGAGCAGTTCTTC.

This clonotype qualifies as medium-sized. The rearrangement uses TRBV5-4 and TRBJ2-3; D unclear. V was clipped by 5 bases and J by 0 bases, with 13 bases between them. Looked up from germline, CDR1 is SGHNT and CDR2 is YYREEE (reference sequence). The CDR3 sequence is 15 residues long. This CDR3 reads CASRTTPLSTDTQYF. DNA of the CDR3: TGTGCCAGCAGAACCACTCCACTAAGCACAGATACGCAGTATTTT.

This clonotype has at least ten counts. The CDR3 DNA reads as TGTGCCGCGTCTCCTGCGGGAGACACCTCTGAGGAGACCCAGTACTTC. It codes for CAASPAGDTSEETQYF. The V call is TRBV13, the J call TRBJ2-5, with 7 bases matching TRBD2. Germline CDR1 PRHDT, CDR2 FYEKMQ (reference sequence). This CDR3 spans 16 amino acids. With V trimmed by 11 bases and J by 5 bases, 20 bases remained unmatched.

This clonotype counts as medium-sized (0.01 to 0.1%). The V call is TRBV28, the J call TRBJ1-1, with D hard to call. The germline gives CDR1 MDHEN, CDR2 SYDVKM. The V and J ends lost 6 bases and 3 bases respectively, with 17 bases between them. The length of the CDR3 is 15 residues. The CDR3 here is CASRVRGKRYTEAFF. DNA for the CDR3: TGTGCCAGCAGGGTGCGGGGAAAGCGGTACACTGAAGCTTTCTTT.